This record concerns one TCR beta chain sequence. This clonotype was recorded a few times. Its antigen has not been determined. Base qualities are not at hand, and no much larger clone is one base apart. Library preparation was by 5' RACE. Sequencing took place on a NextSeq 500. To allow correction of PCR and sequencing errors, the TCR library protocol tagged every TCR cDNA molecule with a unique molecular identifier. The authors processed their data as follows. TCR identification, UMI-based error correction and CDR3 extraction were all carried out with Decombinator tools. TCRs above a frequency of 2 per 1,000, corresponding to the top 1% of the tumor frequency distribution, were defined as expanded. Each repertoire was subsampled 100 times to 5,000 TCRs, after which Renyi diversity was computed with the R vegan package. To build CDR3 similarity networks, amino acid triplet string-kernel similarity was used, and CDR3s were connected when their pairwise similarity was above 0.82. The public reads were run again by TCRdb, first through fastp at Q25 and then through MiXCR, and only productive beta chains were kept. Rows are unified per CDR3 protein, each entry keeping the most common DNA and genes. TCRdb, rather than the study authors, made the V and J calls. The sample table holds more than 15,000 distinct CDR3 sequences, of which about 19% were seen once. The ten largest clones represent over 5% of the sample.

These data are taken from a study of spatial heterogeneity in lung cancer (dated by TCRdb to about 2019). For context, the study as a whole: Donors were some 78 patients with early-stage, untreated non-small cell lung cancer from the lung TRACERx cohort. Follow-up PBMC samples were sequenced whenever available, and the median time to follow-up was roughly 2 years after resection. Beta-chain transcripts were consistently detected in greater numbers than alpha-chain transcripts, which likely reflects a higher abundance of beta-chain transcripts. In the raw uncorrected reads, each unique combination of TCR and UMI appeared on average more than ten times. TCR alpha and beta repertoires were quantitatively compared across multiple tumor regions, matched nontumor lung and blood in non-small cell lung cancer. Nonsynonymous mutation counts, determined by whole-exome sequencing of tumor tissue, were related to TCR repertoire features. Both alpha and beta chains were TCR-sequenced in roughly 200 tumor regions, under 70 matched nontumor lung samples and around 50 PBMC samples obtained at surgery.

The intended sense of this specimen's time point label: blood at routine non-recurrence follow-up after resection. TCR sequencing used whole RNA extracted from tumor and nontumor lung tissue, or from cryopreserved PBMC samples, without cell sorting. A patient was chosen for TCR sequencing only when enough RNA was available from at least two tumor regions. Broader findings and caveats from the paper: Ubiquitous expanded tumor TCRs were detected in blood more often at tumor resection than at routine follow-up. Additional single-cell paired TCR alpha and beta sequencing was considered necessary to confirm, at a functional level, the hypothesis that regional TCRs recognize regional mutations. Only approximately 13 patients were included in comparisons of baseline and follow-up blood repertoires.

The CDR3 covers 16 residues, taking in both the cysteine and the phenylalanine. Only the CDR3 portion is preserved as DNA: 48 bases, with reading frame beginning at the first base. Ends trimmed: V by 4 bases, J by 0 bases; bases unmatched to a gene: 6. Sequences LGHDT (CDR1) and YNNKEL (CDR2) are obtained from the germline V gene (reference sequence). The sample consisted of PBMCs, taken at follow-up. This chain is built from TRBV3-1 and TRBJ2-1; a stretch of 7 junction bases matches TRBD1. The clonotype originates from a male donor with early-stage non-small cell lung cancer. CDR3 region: CASSLQTGSSYNEQFF. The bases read TGTGCCAGCAGCCTTCAGACAGGGAGCTCCTACAATGAGCAGTTCTTC.